Presented here are 32 T cell receptor beta chains from one specimen sequenced in a study of shared clonotypes between healthy human individuals. Sequencing used immunoSEQ multiplex PCR; TCRdb keeps in-frame clones, though not all of them. This table holds about 600,000 clones, 97% found once. The sequenced sample was naive CD4+ T cells sorted from blood. The subset: CD45RA+ positively selected. These receptors were obtained from a woman aged 25 to 39 in good health.

CDR3 DNA sequence: TGTGCCATCAAAACGTCCTTTGCGGCATACGAGCAGTACTTC. Amino acids: CAIKTSFAAYEQYF. The rearrangement uses TRBV10-3 and TRBJ2-7; no reliable D call. There are 14 residues in the CDR3. CDR1 and CDR2 from the germline V gene are ENHRY and SYGVKD. V gave up 7 bases and J gave up 4 bases, with 17 bases separating them.

The chain carries TRBV7-2 and TRBJ2-7, with a tentative D call TRBD2 (6 bases). Germline lookup yields CDR1 SGHTA and CDR2 FQGNSA. This CDR3 is 14 amino acids long. V was clipped by 0 bases and J by 3 bases, with 9 bases between them. The CDR3 sequence: CASSLAGGGYEQYF. The DNA for the CDR3 is TGTGCCAGCAGCTTAGCGGGAGGTGGCTACGAGCAGTACTTC.

This rearrangement joins TRBV2 to TRBJ1-6; 12 nucleotides line up with TRBD1. The CDR3 extends over 16 amino acids. The junction had 9 bases not matched to a gene; V was cut back by 6 bases and J by 9 bases. The germline gives CDR1 SNHLY, CDR2 FYNNEI. The CDR3 coding sequence is TGTGCCAGCAGCGATCTGGGACAGGGGGCCGGTTCACCCCTCCACTTT. Translated: CASSDLGQGAGSPLHF.

This rearrangement joins TRBV7-9 to TRBJ2-5; 7 bases align to TRBD2. The V gene's germline CDR1 is SEHNR and CDR2 FQNEAQ (reference sequence). Trimming at V came to 5 bases and at J to 11 bases, leaving 11 bases not matched to a gene. The CDR3 runs to 13 residues. Here the CDR3 reads CASSLTSADEQYF. In nucleotides, the CDR3 is TGTGCCAGCAGCCTAACTAGCGCTGATGAGCAGTACTTC.

The J gene is TRBJ1-1, the V gene TRBV7-9; 7 bases fit TRBD1. Trimming took 8 bases from V and 5 from J; bases not matched to a gene: 8. The CDR3 totals 13 residues. Germline CDR1 is SEHNR and CDR2 is FQNEAQ (reference sequence). CDR3 amino acids: CASARQGGTEAFF. CDR3 sequence (DNA): TGTGCCAGCGCAAGACAGGGAGGGACTGAAGCTTTCTTT.

This sequence joins TRBV2 and TRBJ2-5; perhaps TRBD2 as D (7 bases). The CDR3 is 15 amino acids. The V gene lost 2 bases and the J gene lost 7 bases, with 17 bases spanning the gap. In germline, CDR1 is SNHLY, CDR2 FYNNEI. The CDR3 DNA sequence: TGTGCCAGCAGTGAATTTAGGGGGGGTGGAGGGACCCAGTACTTC. This encodes CASSEFRGGGGTQYF. Looking up the rest from reference TRBV2 and TRBJ2-5 gives the full variable domain: EPEVTQTPSHQVTQMGQEVILRCVPISNHLYFYWYRQILGQKVEFLVSFYNNEISEKSEIFDDQFSVERPDGSNFTLKIRSTKLEDSAMYFCASSEFRGGGGTQYFGPGTRLLVL.

The chain links TRBV6-1 to TRBJ1-2, with 11 nucleotides matching TRBD1. After removal of 2 bases from V and 2 bases from J, the junction contained 4 bases not matched to a gene. Per the germline V gene, CDR1 is MNHNS and CDR2 is SASEGT. The CDR3 contains 16 residues. The CDR3: CASSEFGQGANYGYTF. Here the CDR3 DNA reads TGTGCCAGCAGTGAATTCGGACAGGGGGCAAACTATGGCTACACCTTC.

V is TRBV28 and J is TRBJ2-2; D unresolved. Germline-derived CDR1 and CDR2 are MDHEN and SYDVKM. The CDR3 extends over 15 amino acids. The V gene lost 6 bases and the J gene lost 5 bases, with 16 bases spanning the gap. The CDR3: CASRNNLFWTGELFF. The CDR3 DNA reads TGTGCCAGCAGGAACAATCTTTTTTGGACCGGGGAGCTGTTTTTT. Together with reference TRBV28 and TRBJ2-2, the CDR3 gives the full variable domain: DVKVTQSSRYLVKRTGEKVFLECVQDMDHENMFWYRQDPGLGLRLIYFSYDVKMKEKGDIPEGYSVSREKKERFSLILESASTNQTSMYLCASRNNLFWTGELFFGEGSRLTVL.

V and J are TRBV5-1 and TRBJ2-7, with 9 bases that match TRBD1. The V segment lost 4 bases and the J segment 7 bases; nucleotides outside the gene matches: 15. Germline CDR1 and CDR2: SGHRS and YFSETQ. CDR3 size: 16 residues. The CDR3 spells CASSQRIQGASGEQYF. Here the CDR3 DNA reads TGCGCCAGCAGCCAGCGGATACAGGGGGCGTCTGGGGAGCAGTACTTC.

The genes are TRBV5-4 and TRBJ2-7, with D unresolved. Trimming removed 4 bases at V and 6 bases at J, with 14 bases between. The CDR3 consists of 13 residues. Germline CDR1 and CDR2: SGHNT and YYREEE (reference sequence). The CDR3 DNA is TGTGCCAGCAGCCAGGTTGGCTCTTTCGAGCAGTACTTC. Its protein product is CASSQVGSFEQYF.

The V and J genes are TRBV5-1 and TRBJ2-3, with a tentative D call TRBD2 (5 bases). The V end lost 0 bases, the J end lost 6 bases, and 11 bases lay between the germline ends. The CDR3 runs to 14 residues. Germline CDR1 and CDR2: SGHRS and YFSETQ. The CDR3 DNA reads TGCGCCAGCAGCTTGGACACTAGTACTGATACGCAGTATTTT. Protein: CASSLDTSTDTQYF.

The chain has TRBV6-6 and TRBJ2-7; 10 nucleotides line up with TRBD1. The CDR3 is 15 residues long. The V gene's germline CDR1 is MNHNY and CDR2 SVGAGI (reference sequence). J lost 4 bases, V lost 0 bases, and 3 bases had no gene match. DNA of the CDR3: TGTGCCAGCAGTTACTCGAGGGACAGGGGTTACGAGCAGTACTTC. Its protein is CASSYSRDRGYEQYF.

The J gene is TRBJ2-3, the V gene TRBV12-5; TRBD2 is a possible D gene (5 bases). The germline V and J ends were trimmed by 3 bases and 7 bases, with 5 bases remaining between them. This CDR3 is 11 amino acids long. Germline CDR1 reads LGHNT; CDR2 reads FRNRAP. The CDR3 loop reads CASGFGNTQYF. The CDR3 nucleotides are TGTGCTAGTGGTTTCGGGAATACGCAGTATTTT.

The rearrangement links TRBV5-1 to TRBJ2-7, with 7 bases fitting TRBD1. The germline CDR1 and CDR2 sequences are SGHRS and YFSETQ. J was trimmed by 6 bases and V by 0 bases; bases with no gene match: 9. There are 15 residues in the CDR3. DNA of the CDR3: TGCGCCAGCAGCTTGGATGGGACAGAGCTAGGCGAGCAGTACTTC. It specifies CASSLDGTELGEQYF.

The chain employs TRBV11-2 and TRBJ2-1; D gene uncertain. Trimming pared 0 bases from V and 3 bases from J, leaving 12 bases between. Germline V gene lookup returns CDR1 SGHAT and CDR2 FQNNGV. The CDR3 covers 16 residues. This CDR3 reads CASSLDISSHYNEQFF. The CDR3 DNA is TGTGCCAGCAGCTTAGATATCTCCTCCCACTACAATGAGCAGTTCTTC.

The gene calls are TRBV6-6 and TRBJ1-4; TRBD1 matches 7 bases. The germline V gene has CDR1 MNHNY and CDR2 SVGAGI (reference sequence). J lost 4 bases, V lost 5 bases, and 7 bases had no gene match. The CDR3 length is 15 residues. This CDR3 reads CASSPQQGNNEKLFF. In DNA form, the CDR3 reads TGTGCCAGCAGTCCTCAACAGGGGAATAATGAAAAACTGTTTTTT.

The chain has TRBV28 and TRBJ2-1; D unclear. Germline CDR1 is MDHEN and CDR2 is SYDVKM. V lost 5 bases and J 8 bases, leaving 10 bases between the germline ends. The CDR3 spans 12 residues. This CDR3 is CASSPPGDEQFF. CDR3 nucleotides: TGTGCCAGCAGTCCCCCGGGTGATGAGCAGTTCTTC.

The gene calls are TRBV28 and TRBJ1-1; no reliable D call. Germline V gene lookup returns CDR1 MDHEN and CDR2 SYDVKM. Trimming removed 3 bases at V and 5 bases at J, with 16 bases between. There are 15 residues in the CDR3. The chain's CDR3 is CASSFKGLGETEAFF. CDR3 coding DNA: TGTGCCAGCAGTTTCAAAGGATTGGGTGAGACTGAAGCTTTCTTT.

In DNA, the CDR3 is TGTGCCAGCGAGACACGCACAGATACGCAGTATTTT. Translation gives CASETRTDTQYF. This sequence joins TRBV28 and TRBJ2-3; D unclear. This CDR3 spans 12 amino acids. Trimming took 8 bases from V and 1 from J, leaving 7 bases between them. Germline-derived CDR1 and CDR2 are MDHEN and SYDVKM.

This clone has just one count. The V call is TRBV29-1, the J call TRBJ2-5; D remains ambiguous. This CDR3 comprises 12 residues. The V and J ends lost 3 bases and 4 bases respectively, with 9 bases between them. CDR1 SQVTM and CDR2 ANQGSEA come from the germline V gene. As DNA, the CDR3 is TGCAGCGTTGACGTACTCCCAGAGACCCAGTACTTC. Protein product: CSVDVLPETQYF.

In regard to this clone: The same CDR3 is also encoded by other DNA sequences in this sample. The chain's CDR3 is CASSLGDRDGNTIYF. The CDR3, as DNA: TGCGCCAGCAGCTTGGGGGACAGGGATGGAAACACCATATATTTT. The chain joins TRBV5-1 to TRBJ1-3; 9 positions match TRBD1. The V segment lost 0 bases and the J segment 3 bases; nucleotides outside the gene matches: 1. The CDR3 consists of 15 residues. Germline loops: CDR1 SGHRS, CDR2 YFSETQ.

The chain links TRBV2 to TRBJ1-2; the D gene is possibly TRBD1 (5 bases). This CDR3 is 12 amino acids long. The V gene lost 9 bases and the J gene lost 4 bases, with 12 bases spanning the gap. Per the germline V gene, CDR1 is SNHLY and CDR2 is FYNNEI. CDR3 region: CASEGGGYGYTF. CDR3 DNA: TGTGCCAGTGAGGGTGGGGGCTATGGCTACACCTTC.

The chain has TRBV9 and TRBJ1-3, with no clear D. The CDR3 consists of 15 residues. The germline V gene has CDR1 SGDLS and CDR2 YYNGEE. V lost 4 bases to trimming and J lost 3 bases, with 14 bases between them. The CDR3 DNA sequence: TGTGCCAGCAGCTCGCTCAGAGGACTTGGAAACACCATATATTTT. It codes for CASSSLRGLGNTIYF.

This chain uses TRBV28 with TRBJ1-1, with 7 bases identical to TRBD1. The V segment lost 6 bases and the J segment 1 base; nucleotides outside the gene matches: 11. Germline CDR1 and CDR2: MDHEN and SYDVKM. This CDR3 has 16 residues. CDR3 bases: TGTGCCAGCAGACCAAGTCTGGGACAGACGAACACTGAAGCTTTCTTT. It codes for CASRPSLGQTNTEAFF.

This clone has only a few counts. The gene calls are TRBV7-8 and TRBJ1-2; unclear D gene. The germline gives CDR1 SGHVS, CDR2 FQNEAQ. The CDR3 has 14 amino acids. With 7 bases removed from V and 0 bases from J, the gap between germline ends came to 12 bases. This CDR3 is CASNPTETNYGYTF. CDR3 DNA: TGTGCCAGCAATCCGACGGAGACTAACTATGGCTACACCTTC. The entire variable domain, with the rest obtained from reference TRBV7-8 and TRBJ1-2, is as follows: GAGVSQSPRYKVAKRGQDVALRCDPISGHVSLFWYQQALGQGPEFLTYFQNEAQLDKSGLPSDRFFAERPEGSVSTLKIQRTQQEDSAVYLCASNPTETNYGYTFGSGTRLTVV.

V usage is TRBV27 and J usage is TRBJ2-2; D remains unclear. Trimming left V 0 bases short and J 3 bases short, with 8 bases between. The CDR3 sequence is 15 residues long. Germline V gene sequence: CDR1 MNHEY, CDR2 SMNVEV (reference sequence). The CDR3 DNA reads TGTGCCAGCAGTTTATCGGCAGGAGACACCGGGGAGCTGTTTTTT. It encodes CASSLSAGDTGELFF.

The CDR3, as DNA: TGCAGCGTTGAGGCAGGGTACTCTGGAAACACCATATATTTT. This translates into CSVEAGYSGNTIYF. The chain links TRBV29-1 to TRBJ1-3, with D tentatively TRBD1 (5 bases). The CDR3 length is 14 residues. The ends were cut back, 3 bases at V and 0 bases at J, with 9 bases in the middle. Germline V gives CDR1 SQVTM, CDR2 ANQGSEA.

The chain is built from TRBV19 and TRBJ1-2; 8 nucleotides line up with TRBD1. V shed 5 bases, J shed 4 bases, and the junction held 6 bases outside the gene matches. The length of the CDR3 is 14 residues. From germline, CDR1 is LNHDA and CDR2 SQIVND (reference sequence). In DNA form, the CDR3 reads TGTGCCAGTAGTGGGACAGGAGCCGGCTATGGCTACACCTTC. Its protein is CASSGTGAGYGYTF.

The chain uses TRBV7-2 and TRBJ1-5, with 8 bases identical to TRBD1. V was pared by 4 bases and J by 5 bases, with 13 bases of the junction left unmatched. The germline V gene has CDR1 SGHTA and CDR2 FQGNSA. This CDR3 has 17 amino acids. This CDR3 is CASSYLLVGTGDQPQHF. Here the CDR3 DNA reads TGTGCCAGCAGCTACCTCCTGGTCGGGACAGGCGATCAGCCCCAGCATTTT.

This clone was counted a single time. DNA of the CDR3: TGTGCCAGCGGCAGGGGGCTCTCTGGGGCCAACGTCCTGACTTTC. Translation: CASGRGLSGANVLTF. The J gene is TRBJ2-6, the V gene TRBV6-1; 8 bases fit TRBD1. Trimming at V came to 8 bases and at J to 0 bases, leaving 3 bases not matched to a gene. Looked up from germline, CDR1 is MNHNS and CDR2 is SASEGT. The CDR3 consists of 15 residues.

The CDR3 DNA sequence: TGTGCCAGTAGTAAGCCCATGACTAGCGGACTCTACGAGCAGTACTTC. This codes for CASSKPMTSGLYEQYF. This chain links TRBV19 with TRBJ2-7, with 9 bases matching TRBD2. V lost 4 bases and J lost 3; bases outside the gene matches: 10. Germline V CDR1 and CDR2: LNHDA, SQIVND (reference sequence). The CDR3 totals 16 residues.

This clone was recorded once. CDR3 coding DNA: TGTGCCAGCAGCTCAAGGGGCAATCAGCCCCAGCATTTT. Its translation is CASSSRGNQPQHF. The chain joins TRBV7-2 to TRBJ1-5, with D unresolved. The germline gives CDR1 SGHTA, CDR2 FQGNSA. The CDR3 spans 13 residues. Trimming pared 4 bases from V and 2 bases from J, leaving 6 bases between.